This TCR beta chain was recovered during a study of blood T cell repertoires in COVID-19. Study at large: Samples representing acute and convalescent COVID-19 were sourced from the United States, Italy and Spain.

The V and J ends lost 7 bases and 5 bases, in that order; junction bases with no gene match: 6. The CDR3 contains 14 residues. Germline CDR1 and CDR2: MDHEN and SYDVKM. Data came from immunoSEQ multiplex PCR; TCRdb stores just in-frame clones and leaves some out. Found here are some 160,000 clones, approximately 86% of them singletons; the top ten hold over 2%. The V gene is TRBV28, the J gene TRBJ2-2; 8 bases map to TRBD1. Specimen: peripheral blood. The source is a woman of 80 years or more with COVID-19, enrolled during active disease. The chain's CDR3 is CASTPGGGTGELFF. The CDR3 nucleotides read TGTGCCAGCACCCCAGGGGGCGGAACCGGGGAGCTGTTTTTT.